This T cell receptor (beta chain) comes out of a study of beta chain features in type 1 diabetes. Reverse transcribing all isolated RNA meant expressed TCRB transcripts were sequenced. Sequenced by immunoSEQ multiplex PCR; TCRdb stores in-frame clones only, minus some. The data show roughly 140,000 clones, nearly 50% seen once. On this clone itself: The sample carries other DNA sequences with the same CDR3.

The germline V gene encodes CDR1 GTSNPN and CDR2 SVGIG (reference sequence). The CDR3 is 11 residues long. V dropped 5 bases and J dropped 7 bases, with 12 bases sitting between them. The sequence derives from a man in his late teens or twenties in good health. The chain couples TRBV30 to TRBJ2-7; maybe TRBD2 (5 bases). The sequenced sample consisted of Tregs from blood. CDR3 in DNA: TGTGCCTGGGGACTGGCGGGTGAGCAGTACTTC. Translating it yields CAWGLAGEQYF.